The 27 T cell receptor beta chains presented below share a single source sample, sequenced in a study of cytomegalovirus exposure and HLA in healthy donors. PCR amplification relied on 60 Vbeta primers (plus 13 Jbeta primers). Data came from immunoSEQ multiplex PCR; TCRdb stores just in-frame clones and leaves some out. The sample has around 90,000 clones, around 84% seen once. Sample: PBMCs. Receptors originate from a human donor in good health.

V gene TRBV6-5 combines with J gene TRBJ2-3; 7 nucleotides align to TRBD2. With 5 bases clipped from V and 9 bases from J, the junction kept 5 bases outside the gene matches. Germline V gene sequence: CDR1 MNHEY, CDR2 SVGAGI. This CDR3 contains 12 residues. The CDR3 loop reads CASSPLGGTQYF. CDR3 bases: TGTGCCAGCAGTCCCCTCGGGGGGACGCAGTATTTT.

The chain couples TRBV9 to TRBJ2-3; 8 positions match TRBD2. V lost 1 base to trimming and J lost 0 bases; unmatched junction nucleotides: 4. Germline CDR1 and CDR2: SGDLS and YYNGEE. This CDR3 contains 16 residues. The CDR3 DNA is TGTGCCAGCAGCGTAATAGCGGGGCTGAGCACAGATACGCAGTATTTT. It encodes CASSVIAGLSTDTQYF.

This clone was detected a few times. This sequence joins TRBV28 and TRBJ1-5; 7 positions agree with TRBD1. The trim removed 6 bases at V and 2 bases at J, leaving 1 base unmatched. The CDR3 length is 13 residues. The germline V gene has CDR1 MDHEN and CDR2 SYDVKM. The CDR3 is CASSDRGNQPQHF. CDR3 bases: TGTGCCAGCAGCGACAGGGGCAATCAGCCCCAGCATTTT.

The chain recombines TRBV5-6 with TRBJ2-5; 10 bases are a match to TRBD1. V dropped 5 bases and J dropped 5; count of bases not matched to a gene: 3. Germline-derived CDR1 and CDR2 are SGHDT and YYEEEE. This CDR3 spans 13 amino acids. CDR3 residues: CASRPDRGETQYF. The CDR3 region has the DNA TGTGCCAGCAGACCGGACAGGGGGGAGACCCAGTACTTC.

This rearrangement joins TRBV27 to TRBJ1-1; D unclear. The ends were cut back, 1 base at V and 0 bases at J, with 9 bases in the middle. CDR1 and CDR2 (germline): MNHEY, SMNVEV (reference sequence). This CDR3 region has 15 residues. The CDR3, as DNA: TGTGCCAGCAGTTTATACGACACTGTGAACACTGAAGCTTTCTTT. This gives the protein CASSLYDTVNTEAFF.

J is TRBJ2-1 and V is TRBV5-4; D gene uncertain. Germline CDR1 is SGHNT and CDR2 is YYREEE (reference sequence). The germline V and J ends were trimmed by 3 bases and 5 bases, with 12 bases remaining between them. The CDR3 covers 14 residues. As DNA, the CDR3 is TGTGCCAGCAGCTATAGTCTTAGAAACAATGAGCAGTTCTTC. As protein: CASSYSLRNNEQFF.

The chain couples TRBV5-1 to TRBJ1-2; D is unresolved. The CDR3 totals 13 residues. V shed 1 base and J shed 4 bases, with 8 bases lying between them. Germline V lookup: CDR1 SGHRS, CDR2 YFSETQ. The CDR3 loop reads CASSLTDSYGYTF. As DNA, the CDR3 is TGCGCCAGCAGCTTGACCGACTCCTATGGCTACACCTTC.

J is TRBJ2-3 and V is TRBV7-3; possible D gene TRBD2, 6 bases. CDR3 size: 13 residues. Trimming took off 11 bases at V and 2 bases at J, with 14 bases between the two ends. CDR1 is SGHTA, CDR2 FQGTGA, per germline. The CDR3: CASRGWDTDTQYF. In DNA, the CDR3 is TGTGCCTCGCGGGGATGGGACACAGATACGCAGTATTTT.

The V and J genes are TRBV2 and TRBJ1-2, with 9 bases matching TRBD1. V was clipped by 9 bases and J by 3 bases; unmatched bases: 5. Germline V lookup: CDR1 SNHLY, CDR2 FYNNEI. CDR3 length: 13 amino acids. The CDR3 protein is CASSGQGYYGYTF. CDR3 nucleotides: TGTGCCAGTTCGGGACAGGGATACTATGGCTACACCTTC.

The V call is TRBV11-2, the J call TRBJ2-7, with a possible D match to TRBD2 (5 bases). Trimming pared 1 base from V and 0 bases from J, leaving 7 bases between. The CDR3 loop spans 14 amino acids. Germline V CDR1 and CDR2: SGHAT, FQNNGV. The CDR3 protein is CASSLGRVSYEQYF. The CDR3 DNA reads TGTGCCAGCAGCTTAGGGCGGGTCTCCTACGAGCAGTACTTC. The complete variable domain, with remaining parts taken from reference TRBV11-2 and TRBJ2-7, reads EAGVAQSPRYKIIEKRQSVAFWCNPISGHATLYWYQQILGQGPKLLIQFQNNGVVDDSQLPKDRFSAERLKGVDSTLKIQPAKLEDSAVYLCASSLGRVSYEQYFGPGTRLTVT.

In DNA, the CDR3 is TGTGCCAGCAGTCTCCATACTAGCGCCAATGAGCAGTTCTTC. Protein sequence: CASSLHTSANEQFF. The chain uses TRBV27 and TRBJ2-1; TRBD2 matches 7 bases. This CDR3 comprises 14 residues. Trimming cost V 5 bases and J 6 bases; bases outside gene matches: 7. Germline lookup yields CDR1 MNHEY and CDR2 SMNVEV (reference sequence).

The rearrangement joins TRBV14 to TRBJ2-7, with TRBD2 matching 7 bases. CDR1 is SGHDN and CDR2 is FVKESK in the germline V gene. The J segment lost 7 bases and the V segment lost 0 bases, leaving 15 bases of the junction unmatched. The CDR3 consists of 17 residues. The chain's CDR3 is CASSQDPIRLAGGEQYF. Here the CDR3 DNA reads TGTGCCAGCAGCCAAGATCCGATTAGACTAGCAGGTGGAGAGCAGTACTTC.

V and J are TRBV5-8 and TRBJ1-1, with 8 bases lining up with TRBD1. The CDR3 runs 14 residues. V gave up 4 bases and J gave up 1 base; unmatched junction bases: 3. CDR1 and CDR2 (germline): SGHTS, YDEGEE. The CDR3 spells CASSKDRANTEAFF. In DNA, the CDR3 is TGTGCCAGCAGCAAGGACAGGGCGAACACTGAAGCTTTCTTT.

This clone was seen a single time. The rearrangement links TRBV5-4 to TRBJ1-4, with D uncertain. Germline lookup yields CDR1 SGHNT and CDR2 YYREEE (reference sequence). V lost 5 bases to trimming and J lost 12 bases, with 14 bases between them. The CDR3 has 12 residues. The CDR3 spells CASRAGSGELFF. The CDR3 DNA follows: TGTGCCAGCAGGGCAGGTTCGGGAGAACTGTTTTTT.

This clone came up once. The chain combines TRBV19 with TRBJ1-4, with TRBD1 matching over 7 bases. Per germline, CDR1 LNHDA and CDR2 SQIVND (reference sequence). V lost 5 bases and J lost 8; bases outside the gene matches: 11. The CDR3 runs to 15 residues. CDR3 nucleotides: TGTGCCAGTAGTCCCCAGACAGGGAGGAAGGAAAAACTGTTTTTT. Translated, it gives CASSPQTGRKEKLFF.

CDR3 sequence: CATSRDPVGSYEQYF. CDR3 nucleotides: TGTGCCACCAGCAGAGATCCGGTCGGTTCCTACGAGCAGTACTTC. The V and J genes are TRBV15 and TRBJ2-7; the D is unclear. The CDR3 is 15 residues long. V lost 0 bases and J lost 1, with 10 bases in between. Per germline, CDR1 LNHNV and CDR2 YYDKDF (reference sequence).

The genes are TRBV7-8 and TRBJ1-4, with unresolved D. Germline loops: CDR1 SGHVS, CDR2 FQNEAQ. This CDR3 is built from 15 residues. The ends were cut back, 5 bases at V and 0 bases at J, with 10 bases in the middle. The CDR3: CASSPRATTNEKLFF. The CDR3 DNA sequence: TGTGCCAGCAGCCCTAGAGCTACAACTAATGAAAAACTGTTTTTT.

V gene TRBV5-4 combines with J gene TRBJ2-5; 8 bases map to TRBD1. The last part of the DNA fits TRBJ2-7 better; the J call may be wrong. CDR1 is SGHNT and CDR2 is YYREEE in the germline V gene (reference sequence). This CDR3 region has 18 residues. The CDR3 nucleotides read TGTGCCTCTTTTACCGGGGACAGGTTCGCTGGGGTAGACTACGAGCAGTACTTC. This encodes CASFTGDRFAGVDYEQYF.

This clone appeared a few times. The chain combines TRBV7-9 with TRBJ1-3, with 7 positions matching TRBD1. CDR3 length equals 15 residues. Per germline, CDR1 SEHNR and CDR2 FQNEAQ (reference sequence). The J segment lost 0 bases and the V segment lost 2 bases, leaving 1 base of the junction unmatched. The CDR3 region is CASSLRGRSGNTIYF. The DNA of the CDR3 is TGTGCCAGCAGCTTAAGGGGGCGCTCTGGAAACACCATATATTTT. Full variable domain (outside the CDR3, taken from reference TRBV7-9 and TRBJ1-3): DTGVSQNPRHKITKRGQNVTFRCDPISEHNRLYWYRQTLGQGPEFLTYFQNEAQLEKSRLLSDRFSAERPKGSFSTLEIQRTEQGDSAMYLCASSLRGRSGNTIYFGEGSWLTVV.

The CDR3: CASSSTSGETGELFF. Written as DNA, the CDR3 is TGTGCCAGCAGCTCAACTAGCGGGGAAACCGGGGAGCTGTTTTTT. The chain joins TRBV7-3 to TRBJ2-2; 10 bases agree with TRBD2. The germline V gene has CDR1 SGHTA and CDR2 FQGTGA. With 4 bases clipped from V and 5 bases from J, the junction kept 4 bases outside the gene matches. The CDR3 runs 15 residues.

V and J are TRBV19 and TRBJ1-2, with a possible D match to TRBD1 (6 bases). From germline, CDR1 is LNHDA and CDR2 SQIVND (reference sequence). There are 16 residues in the CDR3. Trimming took 6 bases from V and 3 from J, leaving 20 bases between them. The CDR3 bases are TGTGCCAGTAGCCCGGGACAACCTCCTTCTCACTATGGCTACACCTTC. Encoded protein: CASSPGQPPSHYGYTF.

J is TRBJ1-3 and V is TRBV6-5, with a tentative D call TRBD1 (6 bases). CDR3 length: 16 amino acids. V dropped 0 bases and J dropped 4 bases, with 13 bases sitting between them. From germline, CDR1 is MNHEY and CDR2 SVGAGI. The CDR3 DNA sequence: TGTGCCAGCAGTTACTCGATAGGAGACAGGGGAAACACCATATATTTT. Amino acid sequence: CASSYSIGDRGNTIYF.

This clone was counted between two and nine times. As DNA, the CDR3 is TGTGCCAGCAGGCTGACAGGGTCCTACGAGCAGTACTTC. The encoded protein is CASRLTGSYEQYF. The rearrangement joins TRBV6-1 to TRBJ2-7, with 7 bases identical to TRBD1. The germline V gene encodes CDR1 MNHNS and CDR2 SASEGT. The length of the CDR3 is 13 residues. After removal of 6 bases from V and 1 base from J, the junction contained 3 bases not matched to a gene.

The rearrangement links TRBV7-2 to TRBJ1-5; tentative D call: TRBD1 (6 bases). Trimming cost V 0 bases and J 4 bases, with 10 bases left between them. This CDR3 region has 15 residues. Per germline, CDR1 SGHTA and CDR2 FQGNSA. The CDR3 protein is CASSLAGTKNQPQHF. The CDR3, as DNA: TGTGCCAGCAGCTTAGCCGGGACAAAAAATCAGCCCCAGCATTTT. The full variable domain, completed using reference TRBV7-2 and TRBJ1-5, is GAGVSQSPSNKVTEKGKDVELRCDPISGHTALYWYRQSLGQGLEFLIYFQGNSAPDKSGLPSDRFSAERTGGSVSTLTIQRTQQEDSAVYLCASSLAGTKNQPQHFGDGTRLSIL.

In its sample, this clone was seen once. The chain links TRBV9 to TRBJ1-1; 9 positions agree with TRBD1. Per germline, CDR1 SGDLS and CDR2 YYNGEE. This CDR3 comprises 22 residues. The V gene end was trimmed by 3 bases and the J gene end by 0 bases; junction bases not matched to a gene: 24. The CDR3: CASSGAREGQGGAGDLNTEAFF. The CDR3 DNA reads as TGTGCCAGCAGCGGAGCCAGGGAGGGACAGGGTGGCGCTGGGGACTTGAACACTGAAGCTTTCTTT.

This chain connects TRBV4-3 to TRBJ2-5; 7 nucleotides agree with TRBD1. The J call may be faulty, since TRBJ2-7 better matches the DNA end. Germline values: CDR1 LGHNA, CDR2 YSLEER. The CDR3 length is 13 residues. The DNA for the CDR3 is TGCGCCAGCAGCCAAAGACAGGGTTTCGAGCAGTACTTC. The encoded protein is CASSQRQGFEQYF.

The rearrangement uses TRBV29-1 and TRBJ1-3, with TRBD1 as a possible D gene (5 bases). Trimming pared 1 base from V and 3 bases from J, leaving 7 bases between. Per germline, CDR1 SQVTM and CDR2 ANQGSEA. CDR3 length: 13 residues. CDR3 DNA sequence: TGCAGCGTTGAAGGGAGGGGTGGAAACACCATATATTTT. Translating it yields CSVEGRGGNTIYF.